This T cell receptor beta chain was observed in a study of blood T cells in healthy people across ages. A few counts support this clonotype. Its specificity is unknown. Combining a sample-barcoded 5' primer with a J-beta primer mix, a second PCR ran for about 6 to 11 cycles. TCRdb redid the calling of the 5' RACE reads with MiXCR, one entry per CDR3 protein. The profile covers 1.5 million to 2 million distinct CDR3 sequences, with under 30% appearing a single time and less than 9.5% taken by the ten largest. Whole-study findings and limits: TCR beta diversity was tightly associated with the proportion of naive T cells. Comparison with aged donors showed that long-lived donors had more naive CD4+ cells and higher diversity.

Peripheral blood from each donor was collected in a volume of approximately 9.2 milliliters. The CDR3 totals 16 residues. In germline, CDR1 is SGHVS, CDR2 FQNEAQ. V shed 0 bases and J 5 bases; nucleotides not matched to a gene: 5. The rearrangement links TRBV7-8 to TRBJ2-7; the match to TRBD2 covers 12 bases. The sequence was obtained from a woman in her twenties or thirties in good health. The material sequenced was blood. This CDR3 is CASSLATSSGRDEQYF. Written as DNA, the CDR3 is TGTGCCAGCAGCTTAGCAACTTCTAGCGGGAGGGACGAGCAGTACTTC.